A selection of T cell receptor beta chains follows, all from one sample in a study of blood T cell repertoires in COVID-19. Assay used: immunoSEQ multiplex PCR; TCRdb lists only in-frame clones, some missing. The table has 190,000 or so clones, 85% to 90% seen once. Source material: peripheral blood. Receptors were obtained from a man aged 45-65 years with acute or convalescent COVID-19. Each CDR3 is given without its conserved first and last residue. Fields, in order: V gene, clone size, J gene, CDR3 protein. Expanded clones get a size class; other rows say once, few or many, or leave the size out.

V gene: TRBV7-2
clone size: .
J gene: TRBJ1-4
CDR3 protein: ASSPLGAGTEKLF

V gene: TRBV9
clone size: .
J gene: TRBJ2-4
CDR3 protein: AAGGGPNLAKNIQY

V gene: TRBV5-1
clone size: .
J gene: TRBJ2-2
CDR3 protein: ASNEVSTGELF

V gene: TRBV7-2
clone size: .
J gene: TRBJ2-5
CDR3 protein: ASSAVLGIETQY

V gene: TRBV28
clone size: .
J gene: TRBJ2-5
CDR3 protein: ASSTHRVYETQY

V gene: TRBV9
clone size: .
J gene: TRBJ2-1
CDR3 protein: ASSVGSRGNEQF

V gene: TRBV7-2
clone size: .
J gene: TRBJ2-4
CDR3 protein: ASSAKGTSGGLAKNIQY

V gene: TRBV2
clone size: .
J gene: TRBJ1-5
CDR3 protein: ASDGIQGGQPQH

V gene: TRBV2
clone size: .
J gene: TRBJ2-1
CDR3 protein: ASSAGTSSNEQF

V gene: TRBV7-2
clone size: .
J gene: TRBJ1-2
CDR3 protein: ASSFRDNANYGYT

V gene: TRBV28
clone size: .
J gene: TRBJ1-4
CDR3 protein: ASSPSGQNIYEKLF

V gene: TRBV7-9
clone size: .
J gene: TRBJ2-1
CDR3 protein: AITKTGGALNEQF

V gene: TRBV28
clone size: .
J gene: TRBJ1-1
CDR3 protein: ASSLWTGGYPAEAF

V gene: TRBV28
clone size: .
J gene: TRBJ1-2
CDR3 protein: ASSIGGSNYGYT

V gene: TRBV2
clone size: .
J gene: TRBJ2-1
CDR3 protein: ASTTVDTNNEQF

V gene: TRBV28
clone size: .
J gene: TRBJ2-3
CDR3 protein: ASSGLVSDTQY

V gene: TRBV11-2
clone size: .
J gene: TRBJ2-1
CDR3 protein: ASSFGAGGEQF

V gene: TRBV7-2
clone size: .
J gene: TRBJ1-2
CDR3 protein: ASSLDATGTLNYGYT

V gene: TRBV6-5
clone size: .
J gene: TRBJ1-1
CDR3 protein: ASRLRGNTEAF

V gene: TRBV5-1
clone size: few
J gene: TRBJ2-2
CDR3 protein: ASSLLEGGTGELF

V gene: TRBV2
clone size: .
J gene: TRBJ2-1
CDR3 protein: ASSVYEQF

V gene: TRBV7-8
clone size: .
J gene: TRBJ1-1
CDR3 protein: ASSPKTSPWRTEAF

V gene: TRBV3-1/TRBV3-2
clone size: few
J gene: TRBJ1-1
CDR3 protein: ASSQQGGTEAF

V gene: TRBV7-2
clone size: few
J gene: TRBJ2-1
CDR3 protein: ASSLDLTAYNEQF

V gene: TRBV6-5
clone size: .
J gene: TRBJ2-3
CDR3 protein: ASRTSGATDTQY

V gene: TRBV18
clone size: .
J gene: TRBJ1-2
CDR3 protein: ASSPRSQDGYT

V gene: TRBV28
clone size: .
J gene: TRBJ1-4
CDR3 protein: ASSSPGYTNEKLF

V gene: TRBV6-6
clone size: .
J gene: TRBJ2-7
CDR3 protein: ASSSTSGGVDEQY

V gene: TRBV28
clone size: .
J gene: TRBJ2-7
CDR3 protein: ASRPGGSYEQY

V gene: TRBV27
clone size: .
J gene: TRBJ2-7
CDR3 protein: ASSPGGYEQY

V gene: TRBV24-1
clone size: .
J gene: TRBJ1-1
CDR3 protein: ATSDAGEGTEAF

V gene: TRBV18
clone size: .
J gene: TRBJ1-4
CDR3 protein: ASSLNTGFKGEKLF

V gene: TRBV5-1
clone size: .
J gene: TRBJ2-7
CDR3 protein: ASSLALGGAYEQY

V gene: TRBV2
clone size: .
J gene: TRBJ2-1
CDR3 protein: ATPNQYEQF

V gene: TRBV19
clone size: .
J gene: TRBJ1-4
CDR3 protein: ASSPGQENEKLF

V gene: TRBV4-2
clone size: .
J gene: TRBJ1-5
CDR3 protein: ASSHGGNQPQH

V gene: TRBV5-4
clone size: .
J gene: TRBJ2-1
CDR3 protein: ASSPYRGRTIEQF

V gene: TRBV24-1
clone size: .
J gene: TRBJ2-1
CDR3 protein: ATSVLAGTEQF

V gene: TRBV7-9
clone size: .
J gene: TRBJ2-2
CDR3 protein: ASSAEPGQGRELF

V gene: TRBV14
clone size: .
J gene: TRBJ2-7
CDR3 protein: ASSLGLAGSYEQY

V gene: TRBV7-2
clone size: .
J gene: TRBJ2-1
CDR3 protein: ASSLLLAGGPYNEQF

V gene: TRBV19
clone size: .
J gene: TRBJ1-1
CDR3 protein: ASSSPGGGWSVNTEAF

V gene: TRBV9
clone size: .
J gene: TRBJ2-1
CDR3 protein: ASSVARTADEQF

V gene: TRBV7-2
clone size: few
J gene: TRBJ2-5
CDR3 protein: ASSLSGGQETQY

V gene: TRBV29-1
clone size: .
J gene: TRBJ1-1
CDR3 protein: SVRGYLNTEAF

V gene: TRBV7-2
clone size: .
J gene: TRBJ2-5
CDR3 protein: ASSSSTAQETQY

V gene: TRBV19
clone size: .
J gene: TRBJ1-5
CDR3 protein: ASSSSNRQGFQPQH

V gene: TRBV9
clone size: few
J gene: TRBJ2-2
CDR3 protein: ASSPRDSQTGELF